This TCR beta chain was observed in a study of T cells in Graves' hyperthyroidism and ophthalmopathy. About this clonotype: A read error may explain this, as a much larger clone is one base away.

The TCR beta CDR3 regions underwent amplification using RNA transcripts as the source. HTBI primers drove first-round RT-PCR of the TCR CDR3. TCRdb processed the multiplex PCR reads anew with MiXCR; each CDR3 protein has one entry. The top ten hold about 45% of the sample, which has hundreds of thousands of distinct CDR3 sequences, just under 20% seen once. This clonotype was sampled from a man aged 40-55 years with Graves' ophthalmopathy. Sequencing was performed on blood.

The CDR3 reads CAWSRAPSVGYGYTF. The CDR3 coding sequence is TGTGCCTGGAGTCGAGCTCCGTCGGTAGGCTATGGCTACACCTTC. This sequence joins TRBV30 and TRBJ1-2; D not certain. V gave up 2 bases and J gave up 4 bases, with 17 bases separating them. Germline assignment: CDR1 GTSNPN and CDR2 SVGIG (reference sequence). There are 15 residues in the CDR3.